The 2 T cell receptor beta chains listed next were all sequenced from one sample in a study of cytomegalovirus exposure and HLA in healthy donors. Primers included in the PCR were 60 Vbeta and 13 Jbeta primers. Some clones are missing from TCRdb's copy, which holds only in-frame ones; the method was immunoSEQ multiplex PCR. The table lists 90,000 to 100,000 clones, roughly 80% of them singletons. Source material: PBMCs. The receptor set was obtained from a female donor in good health and CMV-seronegative.

This chain links TRBV5-4 with TRBJ2-7; tentative D call: TRBD1 (6 bases). Trimming pared 0 bases from V and 3 bases from J, leaving 7 bases between. The germline CDR1 and CDR2 sequences are SGHNT and YYREEE (reference sequence). The CDR3 is made up of 13 amino acids. Here the CDR3 reads CASSLGDNYEQYF. The CDR3 bases are TGTGCCAGCAGCTTGGGGGACAACTACGAGCAGTACTTC.

This clone was counted a single time. The V call is TRBV19, the J call TRBJ2-3; 8 nucleotides match TRBD2. This CDR3 region has 15 residues. CDR1 LNHDA and CDR2 SQIVND come from the germline V gene (reference sequence). The V segment lost 7 bases and the J segment 6 bases; nucleotides outside the gene matches: 12. CDR3 protein: CASIEPGLGFDTQYF. Written as DNA, the CDR3 is TGTGCCAGTATCGAGCCGGGACTAGGATTTGATACGCAGTATTTT.